The 27 T cell receptor beta chains reported below all come from one sample, sequenced in a study of prognosis after radiotherapy for stage I lung cancer. Amplicons of TCR beta CDR3 were generated from genomic DNA by two-round multiplex PCR. Gene-specific TRBV and TRBJ primers were used in PCR round one. A single record per CDR3 protein comes from TCRdb applying MiXCR to the multiplex PCR reads. The profile shows tens of thousands of distinct CDR3 sequences, around 43% of them singletons. Sequencing was performed on PBMCs, taken before or after stereotactic body radiation therapy (not recorded which). All receptors come from a donor aged 50 or older with non-small cell lung cancer.

This clonotype was picked up many times. The chain links TRBV7-2 to TRBJ1-4; tentative D call: TRBD1 (6 bases). V shed 5 bases and J shed 7 bases, with 17 bases lying between them. The length of the CDR3 is 15 residues. From germline, CDR1 is SGHTA and CDR2 FQGNSA. The DNA for the CDR3 is TGTGCCAGCAGCGCCAACGGGGGGCGCGGTGAAAAACTGTTTTTT. Its protein product is CASSANGGRGEKLFF.

There are many counts of this clonotype. V is TRBV20-1 and J is TRBJ2-1; 7 positions match TRBD1. This CDR3 spans 16 amino acids. Trimming at V came to 6 bases and at J to 4 bases, leaving 15 bases not matched to a gene. In germline, CDR1 is DFQATT, CDR2 SNEGSKA (reference sequence). CDR3 in amino acids: CSAETGSPNQYNEQFF. Written as DNA, the CDR3 is TGCAGTGCAGAGACAGGGAGCCCCAACCAGTACAATGAGCAGTTCTTC.

Ten or more counts support this clonotype. This chain connects TRBV3-1 to TRBJ2-5; D is unresolved. V was pared by 4 bases and J by 5 bases, with 8 bases between. CDR1 is LGHDT and CDR2 is YNNKEL in the germline V gene (reference sequence). CDR3 length: 12 amino acids. CDR3 amino acids: CASSPYGETQYF. The CDR3 region has the DNA TGTGCCAGCAGCCCATATGGGGAGACCCAGTACTTC.

This clonotype was recorded at least ten times. The rearrangement joins TRBV27 to TRBJ2-7; 7 nucleotides agree with TRBD1. The V and J ends lost 4 bases and 2 bases, in that order; junction bases with no gene match: 11. The CDR3 totals 16 residues. Per the germline V gene, CDR1 is MNHEY and CDR2 is SMNVEV (reference sequence). The CDR3 is CASSSVFGDSTYEQYF. The CDR3 DNA sequence: TGTGCCAGCAGTTCGGTCTTCGGGGACAGTACCTACGAGCAGTACTTC.

The sample holds many counts of this clonotype. The chain has TRBV7-2 and TRBJ2-3; 7 nucleotides agree with TRBD1. V shed 0 bases, J shed 5 bases, and the junction held 14 bases outside the gene matches. Germline V gene lookup returns CDR1 SGHTA and CDR2 FQGNSA. There are 18 residues in the CDR3. CDR3 amino acids: CASSLARGGARPGDTQYF. CDR3 coding DNA: TGTGCCAGCAGCTTAGCGCGAGGGGGCGCGAGGCCGGGAGATACGCAGTATTTT.

The chain links TRBV12-3 or TRBV12-4 to TRBJ1-2, with 9 bases fitting TRBD1. Trimming took 2 bases from V and 7 from J; bases not matched to a gene: 2. This CDR3 comprises 13 residues. The CDR3 spells CASSLRTGVGYTF. Written as DNA, the CDR3 is TGTGCCAGCAGTTTAAGGACAGGGGTTGGCTACACCTTC.

This chain joins TRBV5-4 and TRBJ2-2; D is ambiguous. CDR3 length equals 14 residues. The ends were cut back, 4 bases at V and 6 bases at J, with 13 bases in the middle. Germline V lookup: CDR1 SGHNT, CDR2 YYREEE (reference sequence). The CDR3: CASSVDFGSGELFF. DNA for the CDR3: TGTGCCAGCAGCGTCGACTTCGGGTCCGGGGAGCTGTTTTTT.

To note about this clonotype: The germline gene is not matched at one end of the junction; a read error may be the cause. The V and J genes are TRBV7-9 and TRBJ1-1; D possibly corresponds to TRBD1 (5 bases). CDR1 SEHNR and CDR2 FQNEAQ come from the germline V gene (reference sequence). The CDR3 consists of 13 residues. The CDR3 coding sequence is TGTACCAGCAGCTTTGCGGGGGACACTGAAGCTTTCTTT. Translation gives CTSSFAGDTEAFF.

V gene TRBV7-2 combines with J gene TRBJ2-2; 7 bases align to TRBD2. With V trimmed by 6 bases and J by 2 bases, 3 bases remained unmatched. The CDR3 runs to 14 residues. Looked up from germline, CDR1 is SGHTA and CDR2 is FQGNSA. CDR3 DNA sequence: TGTGCCAGCAGTGGGGGGGACAACACCGGGGAGCTGTTTTTT. Translation gives CASSGGDNTGELFF.

This clonotype showed up many times. The chain carries TRBV19 and TRBJ2-3; D is ambiguous. The CDR3 runs 15 residues. Trimming left V 3 bases short and J 6 bases short, with 16 bases between. Germline assignment: CDR1 LNHDA and CDR2 SQIVND (reference sequence). The CDR3 protein is CASSIQRSVSDTQYF. The CDR3 DNA reads as TGTGCCAGTAGTATCCAGCGATCTGTCTCCGATACGCAGTATTTT. The full variable domain, rest sourced from reference TRBV19 and TRBJ2-3, is DGGITQSPKYLFRKEGQNVTLSCEQNLNHDAMYWYRQDPGQGLRLIYYSQIVNDFQKGDIAEGYSVSREKKESFPLTVTSAQKNPTAFYLCASSIQRSVSDTQYFGPGTRLTVL.

The V and J genes are TRBV2 and TRBJ1-2, with D tentatively TRBD1 (5 bases). Trimming took off 6 bases at V and 2 bases at J, with 16 bases between the two ends. This CDR3 spans 15 amino acids. CDR1 is SNHLY, CDR2 FYNNEI, per germline. CDR3 loop: CASSPTVHPNYGYTF. The DNA for the CDR3 is TGTGCCAGCAGCCCGACAGTACATCCCAACTATGGCTACACCTTC.

The chain recombines TRBV20-1 with TRBJ2-1; D is ambiguous. Deletions cut 0 bases from V and 0 bases from J, with 12 bases between. Germline-derived CDR1 and CDR2 are DFQATT and SNEGSKA (reference sequence). The CDR3 runs 16 residues. In nucleotides, the CDR3 is TGCAGTGCTAGAGATTTTAAGAGCAGCTCCTACAATGAGCAGTTCTTC. This gives the protein CSARDFKSSSYNEQFF.

This clonotype was found many times. This chain links TRBV5-1 with TRBJ2-5; 10 nucleotides align to TRBD2. After removal of 4 bases from V and 2 bases from J, the junction contained 11 bases not matched to a gene. This CDR3 comprises 17 residues. Germline V gene data show CDR1 as SGHRS and CDR2 as YFSETQ. The CDR3 reads CASSLRPTSGRQETQYF. Here the CDR3 DNA reads TGCGCCAGCAGCCTCCGGCCGACTAGCGGGCGACAAGAGACCCAGTACTTC.

This clonotype was picked up many times. A much larger clonotype is one base distant, so this may be a read error. The CDR3 does not close with the conserved phenylalanine or tryptophan, likely indicating a read error. V gene TRBV7-2 combines with J gene TRBJ1-2, with D possibly being TRBD1 (5 bases). This CDR3 comprises 14 residues. The germline V gene has CDR1 SGHTA and CDR2 FQGNSA. V shed 1 base and J shed 2 bases, with 8 bases lying between them. The CDR3 DNA is TGTGCCAGCAGCTTAGGCAGGGACAACTATGGCTACACCCTC. Amino acids: CASSLGRDNYGYTL.

This clonotype was counted many times. This chain uses TRBV6-1 with TRBJ2-2, with a possible D match to TRBD2 (7 bases). The V gene's germline CDR1 is MNHNS and CDR2 SASEGT. V gave up 7 bases and J gave up 5 bases, with 14 bases separating them. CDR3 size: 14 residues. The CDR3 protein is CASMVGGGTGELFF. The CDR3 DNA is TGTGCCAGCATGGTAGGGGGAGGGACCGGGGAGCTGTTTTTT.

V usage is TRBV30 and J usage is TRBJ1-6, with D tentatively TRBD1 (5 bases). The CDR3 is made up of 13 amino acids. Germline V gives CDR1 GTSNPN, CDR2 SVGIG (reference sequence). CDR3 sequence: CALGTDNNSPLHF. The DNA of the CDR3 is TGTGCTCTAGGGACTGACAATAATTCACCCCTCCACTTT.

This clonotype was detected many times. V is TRBV11-3 and J is TRBJ2-3; 10 bases line up with TRBD2. The CDR3 is 14 amino acids. Trimming cost V 6 bases and J 5 bases; bases outside gene matches: 5. Per the germline V gene, CDR1 is SGHNT and CDR2 is YENEEA. As DNA, the CDR3 is TGTGCCAGCAGTTCTAGCGGGGGAATAGATACGCAGTATTTT. This sequence encodes CASSSSGGIDTQYF.

There are many counts of this clonotype. The chain is built from TRBV6-1 and TRBJ1-2, with D possibly matching TRBD1 (6 bases). V lost 9 bases and J 7 bases, leaving 12 bases between the germline ends. Germline values: CDR1 MNHNS, CDR2 SASEGT. The length of the CDR3 is 11 residues. CDR3 amino acids: CASQQGRGYTF. CDR3 sequence (DNA): TGTGCCAGTCAACAGGGACGTGGCTACACCTTC.

This clonotype was recorded at least ten times. The J gene is TRBJ2-1, the V gene TRBV3-1; D possibly corresponds to TRBD1 (5 bases). The V end lost 10 bases, the J end lost 6 bases, and 16 bases lay between the germline ends. The CDR3 length is 13 residues. Germline CDR1 reads LGHDT; CDR2 reads YNNKEL (reference sequence). The CDR3 loop is CATRQPPGNEQFF. The CDR3 DNA reads as TGTGCCACCCGACAGCCCCCGGGCAATGAGCAGTTCTTC.

This chain links TRBV9 with TRBJ1-1; D may be TRBD1 (5 bases). The germline V gene encodes CDR1 SGDLS and CDR2 YYNGEE. V gave up 0 bases and J gave up 4 bases, with 13 bases separating them. The CDR3 has 15 residues. For the CDR3, the DNA is TGTGCCAGCAGCGTAGGCCATGGGGGTGGCACTGAAGCTTTCTTT. This codes for CASSVGHGGGTEAFF. The whole variable domain, filled in from reference TRBV9 and TRBJ1-1, reads DSGVTQTPKHLITATGQRVTLRCSPRSGDLSVYWYQQSLDQGLQFLIQYYNGEERAKGNILERFSAQQFPDLHSELNLSSLELGDSALYFCASSVGHGGGTEAFFGQGTRLTVV.

Worth noting for this clonotype: Given a far larger clone just one base away, this is likely a sequencing read error. The chain employs TRBV6-1 and TRBJ2-5; D remains ambiguous. Judging by the DNA end, TRBJ2-1 fits better; the J call may be wrong. CDR3 length: 13 residues. The germline CDR1 and CDR2 sequences are MNHNS and SASEGT. CDR3 protein: CAGSDSLDNEQFF. The CDR3 coding sequence is TGTGCCGGCAGTGATAGTTTAGACAATGAGCAGTTCTTC.

This clonotype has more than one count but fewer than ten. The chain links TRBV6-2 or TRBV6-3 to TRBJ2-2; 8 bases line up with TRBD2. This CDR3 contains 18 residues. CDR1 and CDR2 from the germline V gene are MNHEY and SVGEGT. V dropped 2 bases and J dropped 5; count of bases not matched to a gene: 13. The CDR3 loop reads CASSYGFNSGGRTGELFF. In DNA, the CDR3 is TGTGCCAGCAGTTACGGCTTTAACAGCGGGGGACGGACCGGGGAGCTGTTTTTT.

The V call is TRBV7-2, the J call TRBJ2-2, with D unresolved. V lost 6 bases and J lost 3, with 11 bases in between. In germline, CDR1 is SGHTA, CDR2 FQGNSA. The CDR3 totals 14 residues. The CDR3 DNA is TGTGCCAGCAGTGCAGGAGCGTACACCGGGGAGCTGTTTTTT. Its protein product is CASSAGAYTGELFF.

In this sample, this clonotype turned up many times. The chain combines TRBV5-1 with TRBJ2-2, with D perhaps TRBD1 (6 bases). The CDR3 consists of 15 residues. Deletions cut 0 bases from V and 4 bases from J, with 10 bases between. Germline V gives CDR1 SGHRS, CDR2 YFSETQ. The CDR3 is CASSLGTVFTGELFF. In nucleotides, the CDR3 is TGCGCCAGCAGCTTGGGGACAGTTTTCACCGGGGAGCTGTTTTTT.

By its share, this clonotype is medium-sized. This chain links TRBV24-1 with TRBJ1-3; TRBD1 matches at 8 bases. Germline values: CDR1 KGHDR, CDR2 SFDVKD. With 6 bases clipped from V and 5 bases from J, the junction kept 8 bases outside the gene matches. The CDR3 totals 15 residues. The CDR3 nucleotides are TGTGCCACCAGTACGGAACAGGGGGTAAGAAACACCATATATTTT. This gives the protein CATSTEQGVRNTIYF.

The V call is TRBV5-1, the J call TRBJ2-1, with 14 bases lining up with TRBD2. V trimming: 0 bases; J trimming: 13 bases; junction bases outside the gene matches: 9. From germline, CDR1 is SGHRS and CDR2 YFSETQ. The CDR3 covers 16 residues. The CDR3, as DNA: TGCGCCAGCAGCTTGGCGACTAGCGGGAGGGCCCCCAAACAGTTCTTC. Its protein is CASSLATSGRAPKQFF.

Judged by abundance, this clonotype is medium-sized (0.01 to 0.1%). The rearrangement joins TRBV27 to TRBJ2-3; D possibly matches TRBD1 or TRBD2 (5 bases each). The germline CDR1 and CDR2 sequences are MNHEY and SMNVEV (reference sequence). The CDR3 has 13 amino acids. Deletions cut 3 bases from V and 5 bases from J, with 9 bases between. In DNA form, the CDR3 reads TGTGCCAGCAGTTTCATGGGGGAAGATACGCAGTATTTT. It is translated as CASSFMGEDTQYF.